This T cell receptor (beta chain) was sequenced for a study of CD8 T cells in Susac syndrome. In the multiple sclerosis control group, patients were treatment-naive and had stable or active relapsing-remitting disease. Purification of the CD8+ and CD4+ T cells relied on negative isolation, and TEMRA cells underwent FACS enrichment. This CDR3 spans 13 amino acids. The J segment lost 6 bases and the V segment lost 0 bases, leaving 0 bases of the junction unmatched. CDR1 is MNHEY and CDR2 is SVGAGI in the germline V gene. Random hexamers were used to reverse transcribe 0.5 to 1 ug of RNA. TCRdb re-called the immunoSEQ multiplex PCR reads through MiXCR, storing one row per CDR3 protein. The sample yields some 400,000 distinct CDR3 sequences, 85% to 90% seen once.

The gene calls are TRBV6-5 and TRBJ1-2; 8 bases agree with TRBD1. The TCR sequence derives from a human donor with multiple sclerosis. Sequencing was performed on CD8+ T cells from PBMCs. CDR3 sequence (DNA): TGTGCCAGCAGTTACTCGGACAGGGATGGCTACACCTTC. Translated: CASSYSDRDGYTF.